This T cell receptor beta chain was recorded in a study of blood T cell repertoires in COVID-19. At the level of the study: Material from acute and convalescent COVID-19 was sourced from the United States, Italy and Spain. T cells, B-cell-depleted T cells, or PBMCs supplied cDNA or gDNA.

Original methodology: How many nucleated cells were present was estimated from reference gene primer amplification. Clones were read by immunoSEQ multiplex PCR, and TCRdb kept only the in-frame ones, dropping some. Clone size and the V and J calls come from that table; the DNA yielded D and trimming. The sample consists of about 210,000 clones, less than 90% of them appearing once. The CDR3 loop spans 15 amino acids. Per the germline V gene, CDR1 is SGHNT and CDR2 is YYREEE (reference sequence). Deletions cut 0 bases from V and 4 bases from J, with 13 bases between. This TCR was recovered from a man aged 65-85 years with acute or convalescent COVID-19. The V call is TRBV5-4, the J call TRBJ1-2; a possible D gene is TRBD1 (6 bases). Material: peripheral blood. The CDR3 bases are TGTGCCAGCAGCTTGGGACAGGCGACGATCTATGGCTACACCTTC. Translating it yields CASSLGQATIYGYTF.